What follows are 3 T cell receptor beta chains derived from one specimen sequenced in a study of T cell responses to AZD1222 COVID-19 vaccine. The assay was immunoSEQ multiplex PCR, and TCRdb's table has in-frame clones only and misses some. The sample lists some 150,000 clones, about 94% occurring once. The sequenced sample was peripheral blood, obtained on day 0 of AZD1222 vaccination. The origin of the receptors is an adult in good health.

The chain links TRBV6-5 to TRBJ2-3, with 12 bases identical to TRBD2. The CDR3 runs to 15 residues. V trimming: 6 bases; J trimming: 2 bases; junction bases outside the gene matches: 3. The germline V gene encodes CDR1 MNHEY and CDR2 SVGAGI. This CDR3 reads CASRRLAGDTDTQYF. CDR3 DNA sequence: TGTGCCAGCAGAAGACTAGCGGGAGACACAGATACGCAGTATTTT.

This chain connects TRBV18 to TRBJ1-2, with D perhaps matching TRBD1 (5 bases). Trimming stripped 3 bases from V and 2 bases from J, with 10 bases between. CDR1 KGHSH and CDR2 LQKENI come from the germline V gene. This CDR3 is built from 14 residues. CDR3 coding DNA: TGTGCCAGCTCACCGGGGGAGACGAACTATGGCTACACCTTC. This codes for CASSPGETNYGYTF.

The chain joins TRBV2 to TRBJ2-3; TRBD1 might be the D (5 bases). Looked up from germline, CDR1 is SNHLY and CDR2 is FYNNEI. CDR3 size: 14 residues. V gave up 9 bases and J gave up 2 bases, with 15 bases separating them. The CDR3 bases are TGTGCCAGTTGTTTAGGGGTGCACACAGATACGCAGTATTTT. Its translation is CASCLGVHTDTQYF.